This T cell receptor (beta chain) stems from a study of blood T cell repertoires in COVID-19. In the study overall: Samples of COVID-19 (acute and convalescent) were obtained from the United States, Italy and Spain. T cells, B-cell-depleted T cells, or PBMCs provided the cDNA or gDNA that served as material.

Methods used by the authors: Amplified reference gene primers provided the basis for estimating nucleated cell counts. Repertoires were generated with immunoSEQ multiplex PCR, while TCRdb's copy carries only in-frame clones and drops some. That table furnishes V, J and clone size, whereas the DNA furnished D and trimming. The sample has approximately 150,000 clones; about 86% are singletons. The origin of this receptor is a man aged 70-80 years with acute or convalescent COVID-19. The sequencing input was peripheral blood.

The CDR3 reads CASSLIVGVPDTQYF. As DNA, the CDR3 is TGTGCCAGCAGCCTAATAGTCGGGGTCCCAGATACGCAGTATTTT. The genes are TRBV11-2 and TRBJ2-3, with D possibly TRBD2 on 5 matching bases. The V gene's germline CDR1 is SGHAT and CDR2 FQNNGV. V was shortened by 5 bases and J by 4 bases, with 16 bases between the two germline ends. CDR3 size: 15 residues. The full variable domain, with the rest looked up from reference TRBV11-2 and TRBJ2-3, is EAGVAQSPRYKIIEKRQSVAFWCNPISGHATLYWYQQILGQGPKLLIQFQNNGVVDDSQLPKDRFSAERLKGVDSTLKIQPAKLEDSAVYLCASSLIVGVPDTQYFGPGTRLTVL.